This T cell receptor (beta chain) was retrieved from a study of cytotoxic CD8 clonotypes in ibrutinib-treated CLL. Some clones are missing from TCRdb's copy, which holds only in-frame ones; the method was immunoSEQ multiplex PCR. This sample has around 140,000 clones, with 80% to 90% found just once. CDR1 and CDR2 from the germline V gene are KGHSH and LQKENI. This CDR3 region has 11 residues. The V end was cut by 9 bases, the J end by 6 bases, with 8 bases between. V usage is TRBV18 and J usage is TRBJ2-2, with D uncertain. The material sequenced was PBMCs, taken after 24 months of ibrutinib treatment. The origin of this receptor is a human donor with chronic lymphocytic leukemia. The CDR3 loop reads CASSDAGELFF. CDR3 DNA sequence: TGTGCCAGTTCAGACGCCGGGGAGCTGTTTTTT.